This entry lists 23 T cell receptor beta chains sequenced from one sample in a study of human T cells and chemical hapten exposure. Time point meaning: patch test 3, about 24 weeks after DPC sensitization. Described treatment: therapeutic diphenylcyclopropenone sensitization with weekly scalp DPC. TCRdb re-called the RACE reads through MiXCR, storing one row per CDR3 protein. The sample records 100,000 to 120,000 distinct CDR3 sequences, 30% to 35% being singletons. Here the sequenced sample was whole blood, taken in connection with sensitization to the hapten diphenylcyclopropenone (DPC). The source is a man aged 35-49 years with alopecia areata. Some clones in this sample may be carry-over from other donors' samples.

This chain connects TRBV28 to TRBJ2-3; possible D gene TRBD2, 6 bases. The germline V gene encodes CDR1 MDHEN and CDR2 SYDVKM. V lost 8 bases and J 3 bases, leaving 18 bases between the germline ends. This CDR3 region has 15 residues. CDR3 sequence: CASSPGGRRTDTQYF. The CDR3 DNA follows: TGTGCCAGCTCGCCCGGGGGAAGGCGGACAGATACGCAGTATTTT.

The chain recombines TRBV6-5 with TRBJ1-6; tentative D call: TRBD1 (5 bases). This CDR3 is built from 17 residues. Germline V gene sequence: CDR1 MNHEY, CDR2 SVGAGI. V dropped 0 bases and J dropped 5 bases, with 14 bases sitting between them. DNA for the CDR3: TGTGCCAGCAGTTACTCGGCGCGGGACTGGAATAATTCACCCCTCCACTTT. Translation: CASSYSARDWNNSPLHF.

This clonotype was found a few times. The chain joins TRBV12-3 or TRBV12-4 to TRBJ2-1; TRBD2 aligns across 13 bases. The CDR3 has 16 residues. V dropped 6 bases and J dropped 4; count of bases not matched to a gene: 6. CDR3 protein: CASSGGLAGLYNEQFF. The CDR3 coding sequence is TGTGCCAGCAGCGGGGGACTAGCGGGGCTTTACAATGAGCAGTTCTTC.

The chain uses TRBV29-1 and TRBJ1-4; D gene unclear. Trimming pared 4 bases from V and 6 bases from J, leaving 9 bases between. This CDR3 comprises 12 residues. The V gene's germline CDR1 is SQVTM and CDR2 ANQGSEA. DNA of the CDR3: TGCAGCGTTGTTGGGCCGGATGAAAAACTGTTTTTT. Its translation is CSVVGPDEKLFF.

This clonotype has just a few counts. V gene TRBV7-2 combines with J gene TRBJ2-1; perhaps D is TRBD1 or TRBD2 (6 bases each). CDR1 is SGHTA and CDR2 is FQGNSA in the germline V gene. The CDR3 covers 14 residues. Trimming removed 2 bases at V and 12 bases at J, with 17 bases between. CDR3 DNA sequence: TGTGCCAGCAGCTTACAGTTAGCGGAGGGGGGGCAGTTCTTC. Its translation: CASSLQLAEGGQFF.

The J gene is TRBJ1-2, the V gene TRBV13, with D hard to call. CDR3 length: 13 residues. The germline V and J ends were trimmed by 2 bases and 4 bases, with 8 bases remaining between them. The germline gives CDR1 PRHDT, CDR2 FYEKMQ (reference sequence). CDR3 amino acids: CASSLQAGYGYTF. CDR3 coding DNA: TGTGCCAGCAGCTTACAGGCAGGCTATGGCTACACCTTC.

This rearrangement joins TRBV29-1 to TRBJ2-1; no definite D call. Trimming took 0 bases from V and 1 from J, leaving 13 bases between them. This CDR3 spans 16 amino acids. Germline V lookup: CDR1 SQVTM, CDR2 ANQGSEA. The CDR3 DNA follows: TGCAGCGTTGAAGATCGCGCCAGTCCATCCTACAATGAGCAGTTCTTC. Its protein is CSVEDRASPSYNEQFF.

This chain joins TRBV7-2 and TRBJ1-5; no clear D. The V end was cut by 3 bases, the J end by 1 base, with 4 bases between. This CDR3 has 13 residues. CDR1 and CDR2 (germline): SGHTA, FQGNSA. This CDR3 reads CASSFDSNQPQHF. The CDR3 nucleotides read TGTGCCAGCAGCTTTGACAGCAATCAGCCCCAGCATTTT.

The rearrangement links TRBV4-2 to TRBJ1-3; D is possibly TRBD1 (6 bases). Trimming left V 2 bases short and J 2 bases short, with 22 bases between. From germline, CDR1 is LGHNA and CDR2 YNFKEQ. This CDR3 spans 19 amino acids. CDR3 DNA: TGTGCCAGCAGCCAAAAAATAGACCGGTCCGGGGGCGCTGGAAACACCATATATTTT. Protein product: CASSQKIDRSGGAGNTIYF.

This clonotype has just a few counts. The chain carries TRBV6-5 and TRBJ1-1; D is uncertain. The germline V gene has CDR1 MNHEY and CDR2 SVGAGI. The V and J ends lost 2 bases and 6 bases respectively, with 10 bases between them. The CDR3 covers 13 residues. In nucleotides, the CDR3 is TGTGCCAGCAGTTACCCGGAAAGACCTGAAGCTTTCTTT. It codes for CASSYPERPEAFF.

A single count supports this clonotype. CDR3 sequence (DNA): TGTGCCAGCAGCCCCCGACCGCTGGGGGGTACGGATACGCAGTATTTT. Translating gives CASSPRPLGGTDTQYF. The V call is TRBV7-9, the J call TRBJ2-3, with D tentatively TRBD2 (6 bases). CDR1 and CDR2 (germline): SEHNR, FQNEAQ (reference sequence). Trimming removed 5 bases from V and 6 bases from J, with 21 bases in between. The CDR3 runs 16 residues.

The chain uses TRBV2 and TRBJ2-3; 7 nucleotides line up with TRBD1. The germline CDR1 and CDR2 sequences are SNHLY and FYNNEI. CDR3 length: 14 amino acids. Unmatched junction bases numbered 8, after V lost 9 bases and J lost 2 bases. For the CDR3, the DNA is TGTGCCAGTAGGGACAGCTTAATCACAGATACGCAGTATTTT. This sequence encodes CASRDSLITDTQYF.

The J gene is TRBJ2-1, the V gene TRBV6-2 or TRBV6-3; 7 positions match TRBD1. The ends lost 2 bases at V and 8 bases at J; junction bases unmatched: 12. Germline CDR1 MNHEY, CDR2 SVGEGT. The CDR3 has 16 amino acids. CDR3 residues: CASSYADRPRADEQFF. DNA of the CDR3: TGTGCCAGCAGTTACGCGGACAGGCCCCGAGCGGATGAGCAGTTCTTC.

The rearrangement uses TRBV20-1 and TRBJ1-2; 9 nucleotides match TRBD1. V lost 0 bases and J lost 1; bases outside the gene matches: 3. The CDR3 is 15 amino acids. Germline V gene sequence: CDR1 DFQATT, CDR2 SNEGSKA (reference sequence). The DNA for the CDR3 is TGCAGTGCTAGAGAAGGGACAGGGATTAACTATGGCTACACCTTC. Amino acid sequence: CSAREGTGINYGYTF.

In DNA form, the CDR3 reads TGTGCCAGCAGTTCGCGAGCAGGAGACACTGAAGCTTTCTTT. Protein product: CASSSRAGDTEAFF. The chain recombines TRBV12-3 or TRBV12-4 with TRBJ1-1; D remains ambiguous. The CDR3 runs 14 residues. The V gene lost 4 bases and the J gene lost 3 bases, with 12 bases spanning the gap.

This clonotype came up once. The CDR3 coding sequence is TGCAGTGCTAGACCTAGCGGGAGGGCCAACAATGAGCAGTTCTTC. Translation: CSARPSGRANNEQFF. This chain uses TRBV20-1 with TRBJ2-1; 12 bases agree with TRBD2. The CDR3 loop spans 15 amino acids. Unmatched junction bases numbered 4, after V lost 2 bases and J lost 5 bases. Germline loops: CDR1 DFQATT, CDR2 SNEGSKA (reference sequence).

This rearrangement joins TRBV7-9 to TRBJ1-6; D gene ambiguous. Germline CDR1 reads SEHNR; CDR2 reads FQNEAQ (reference sequence). V lost 1 base and J 0 bases, leaving 13 bases between the germline ends. The CDR3 totals 18 residues. The CDR3 nucleotides read TGTGCCAGCAGCTTAGTGAACTCGTTCAGCTCCTATAATTCACCCCTCCACTTT. Amino acids: CASSLVNSFSSYNSPLHF. Full variable domain (outside the CDR3, taken from reference TRBV7-9 and TRBJ1-6): DTGVSQNPRHKITKRGQNVTFRCDPISEHNRLYWYRQTLGQGPEFLTYFQNEAQLEKSRLLSDRFSAERPKGSFSTLEIQRTEQGDSAMYLCASSLVNSFSSYNSPLHFGNGTRLTVT.

The CDR3, as DNA: TGTGCCAGCTCACCTGACACCGTGGGAGGCTACACCTTC. Encoded protein: CASSPDTVGGYTF. The rearrangement links TRBV18 to TRBJ1-2; no firm D call. This CDR3 is 13 amino acids long. Per the germline V gene, CDR1 is KGHSH and CDR2 is LQKENI. The V gene lost 3 bases and the J gene lost 8 bases, with 13 bases spanning the gap.

The chain has TRBV20-1 and TRBJ2-7; no reliable D call. Germline CDR1 is DFQATT and CDR2 is SNEGSKA (reference sequence). Trimming removed 1 base at V and 2 bases at J, with 6 bases between. The CDR3 is 12 amino acids. The CDR3 DNA follows: TGCAGTGCTAGAGCGAACCCCTACGAGCAGTACTTC. Translating gives CSARANPYEQYF.

The gene calls are TRBV10-3 and TRBJ1-5; D may be TRBD1 (5 bases). Germline CDR1 is ENHRY and CDR2 is SYGVKD. V lost 10 bases and J 1 base, leaving 17 bases between the germline ends. The CDR3 extends over 15 amino acids. CDR3 sequence: CATRDPGISNQPQHF. DNA of the CDR3: TGTGCCACCCGGGACCCGGGGATCAGCAATCAGCCCCAGCATTTT.

The chain joins TRBV12-3 or TRBV12-4 to TRBJ2-5; D gene ambiguous. The CDR3 totals 14 residues. V was cut by 6 bases and J by 3 bases, with 14 bases left in between. The CDR3 sequence: CASSRPLLEETQYF. For the CDR3, the DNA is TGTGCCAGCAGCCGGCCCCTCCTAGAAGAGACCCAGTACTTC.

This clonotype was seen a single time. The chain employs TRBV6-2 or TRBV6-3 and TRBJ2-7, with D perhaps matching TRBD1 or TRBD2 (5 bases each). This CDR3 contains 13 residues. Trimming left V 5 bases short and J 9 bases short, with 17 bases between. In germline, CDR1 is MNHEY, CDR2 SVGEGT. CDR3 in amino acids: CASSPLIAGRQYV. For the CDR3, the DNA is TGTGCCAGCAGTCCCCTCATCGCAGGGAGGCAGTACGTC.

J is TRBJ2-5 and V is TRBV2, with D possibly being TRBD1 or TRBD2 (5 bases each). This CDR3 contains 12 residues. CDR1 is SNHLY, CDR2 FYNNEI, per germline. The V gene lost 7 bases and the J gene lost 4 bases, with 10 bases spanning the gap. CDR3 loop: CASMGVRETQYF. The CDR3 nucleotides are TGTGCCAGCATGGGGGTCAGAGAGACCCAGTACTTC.